This T cell receptor (beta chain) was found in a study of cytomegalovirus exposure and HLA in healthy donors. Study in general: Sequencing of 150 million to 200 million T cells in an earlier analysis found around 120 million unique TCR beta sequences.

Germline V CDR1 and CDR2: ENHRY, SYGVKD. Trimming pared 10 bases from V and 2 bases from J, leaving 14 bases between. This CDR3 has 13 amino acids. The PCR ran on 60 Vbeta and 13 Jbeta primers. This table comes from immunoSEQ multiplex PCR, and its TCRdb copy is limited to in-frame clones, with some not included. Found here are approximately 110,000 clones, around 77% of them singletons; the top ten hold about 5%. This clone occurred once. The target antigen is unknown. Study outcomes and limitations: TCR beta chains numbering some 150 were designated cytomegalovirus-associated.

V is TRBV10-3 and J is TRBJ2-5; D is perhaps TRBD1 (6 bases). This TCR derives from a young woman in good health and CMV-seropositive. Sequenced sample: PBMCs. The CDR3 protein is CATGQMVQETQYF. CDR3 in DNA: TGTGCCACCGGACAGATGGTGCAAGAGACCCAGTACTTC.